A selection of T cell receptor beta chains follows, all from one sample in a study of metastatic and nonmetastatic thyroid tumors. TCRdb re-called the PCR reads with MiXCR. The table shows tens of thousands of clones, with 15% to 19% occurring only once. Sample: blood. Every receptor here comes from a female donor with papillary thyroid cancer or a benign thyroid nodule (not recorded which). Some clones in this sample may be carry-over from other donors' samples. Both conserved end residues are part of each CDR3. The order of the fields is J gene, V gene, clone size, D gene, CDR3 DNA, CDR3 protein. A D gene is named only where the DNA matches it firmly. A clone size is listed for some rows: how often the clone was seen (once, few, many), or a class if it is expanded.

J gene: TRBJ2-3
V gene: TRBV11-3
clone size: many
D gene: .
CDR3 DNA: TGTGCCAGCAGCTTAGGGGGGGCCGCAGATACGCAGTATTTT
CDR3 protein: CASSLGGAADTQYF

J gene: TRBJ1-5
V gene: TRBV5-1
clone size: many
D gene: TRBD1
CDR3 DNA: TGCGCCAGCAGCCCAGTACCGGGACAGTTTAATCAGCCCCAGCATTTT
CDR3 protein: CASSPVPGQFNQPQHF

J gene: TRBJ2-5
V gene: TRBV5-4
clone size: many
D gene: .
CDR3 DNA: TGTGCCAGCAGCTTCGGACTACAACAAGAGACCCAGTACTTC
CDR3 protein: CASSFGLQQETQYF

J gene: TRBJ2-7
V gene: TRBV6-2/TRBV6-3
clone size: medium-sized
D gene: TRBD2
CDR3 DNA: TGTGCCACCAGGGAAGCGGGAGGCCACGAGCAGTACTTC
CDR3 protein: CATREAGGHEQYF

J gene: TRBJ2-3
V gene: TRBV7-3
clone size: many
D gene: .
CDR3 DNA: TGTGCCAGCAGCTCCCAATCAACTCCCACAGATACGCAGTATTTT
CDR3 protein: CASSSQSTPTDTQYF

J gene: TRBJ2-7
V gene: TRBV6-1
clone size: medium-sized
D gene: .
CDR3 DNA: TGTGCCAGCAGTGTCGGGCAGTACTACGAGCAGTACTTC
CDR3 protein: CASSVGQYYEQYF

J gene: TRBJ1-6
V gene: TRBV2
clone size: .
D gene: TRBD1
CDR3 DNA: TGTGCCAGCAGTGAAGCCGCGGGGGGACAGCCACGGGGTAATTCACCCCTCCACTTT
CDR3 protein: CASSEAAGGQPRGNSPLHF

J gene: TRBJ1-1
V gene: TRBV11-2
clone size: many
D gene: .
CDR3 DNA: TGTGCCAGCAGCTTAGTAGCGACGACCATGAACACTGAAGCTTTCTTT
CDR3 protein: CASSLVATTMNTEAFF

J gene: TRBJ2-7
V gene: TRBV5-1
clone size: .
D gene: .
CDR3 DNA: TGCGCCAGCAGCTTGGTTGAGAGAGGACCCTACGAGCAGTACTTC
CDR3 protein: CASSLVERGPYEQYF

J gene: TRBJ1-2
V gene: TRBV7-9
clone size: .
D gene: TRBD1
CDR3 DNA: TGTGCCAGCAGCTCCGGGGACAGGGCCGGGGGCTACACCTTC
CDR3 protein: CASSSGDRAGGYTF

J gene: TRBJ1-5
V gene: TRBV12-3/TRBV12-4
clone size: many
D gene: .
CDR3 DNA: TGTGCCAGCAGACCTACAGGGTATAGTCAGCCCCAGCATTTT
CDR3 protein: CASRPTGYSQPQHF

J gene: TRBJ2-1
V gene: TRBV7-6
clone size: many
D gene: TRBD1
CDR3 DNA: TGTGCCAGCAGCTTAGATGGACAGGGGGCCTACAATGAGCAGTTCTTC
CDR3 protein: CASSLDGQGAYNEQFF

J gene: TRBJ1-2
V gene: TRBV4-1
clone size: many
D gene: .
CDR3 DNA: TGCGCCAGCAGCCAAGGTCGGGGGCTCGACAAGAACTATGGCTACACCTTC
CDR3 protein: CASSQGRGLDKNYGYTF

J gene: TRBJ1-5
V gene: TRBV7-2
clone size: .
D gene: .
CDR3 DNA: TGTGCCAGCAGCTTAGTAGGGGTTGACAATCAGCCCCAGCATTTT
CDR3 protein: CASSLVGVDNQPQHF

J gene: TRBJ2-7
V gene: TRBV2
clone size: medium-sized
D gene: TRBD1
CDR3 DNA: TGTGCCAGCAGTGATCGAGGGGGCAGGTACGAGCAGTACTTC
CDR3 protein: CASSDRGGRYEQYF

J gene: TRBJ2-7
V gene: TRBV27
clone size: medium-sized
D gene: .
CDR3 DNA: TGTGCCAGCATTGACAGTCATAACGAGCAGTACTTC
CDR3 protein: CASIDSHNEQYF

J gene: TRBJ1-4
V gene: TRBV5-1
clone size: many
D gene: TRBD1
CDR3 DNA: TGCGCCAGCAGCTCGACAGGGGATGGGGAAAAACTGTTTTTT
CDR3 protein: CASSSTGDGEKLFF

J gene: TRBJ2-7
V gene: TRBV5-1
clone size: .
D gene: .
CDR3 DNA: TGCGCCAGCAGCCCGGAAGGTCTCTCCTACGAGCAGTACTTC
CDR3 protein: CASSPEGLSYEQYF

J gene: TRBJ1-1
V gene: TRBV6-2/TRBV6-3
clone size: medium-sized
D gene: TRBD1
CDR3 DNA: TGTGCCAGCAGTTCCGACAGGGGGAGGACTGAAGCTTTCTTT
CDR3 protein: CASSSDRGRTEAFF

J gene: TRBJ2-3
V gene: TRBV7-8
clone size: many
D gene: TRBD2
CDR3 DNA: TGTGCCAGCAGCTCCCTCTTAGGACTAGCGGGGGGGCATACGCAGTATTTT
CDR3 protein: CASSSLLGLAGGHTQYF

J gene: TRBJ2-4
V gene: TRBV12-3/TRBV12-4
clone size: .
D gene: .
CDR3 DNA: TGTGCCAGCAGTTTAAGGGGCCTAAAAAACATTCAGTACTTC
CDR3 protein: CASSLRGLKNIQYF

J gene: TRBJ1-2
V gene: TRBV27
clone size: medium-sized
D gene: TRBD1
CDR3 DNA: TGTGCCAGCAGTTCCTTTCCGGGACAGGGGTTAGTTGCGTATGGCTACACCTTC
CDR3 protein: CASSSFPGQGLVAYGYTF

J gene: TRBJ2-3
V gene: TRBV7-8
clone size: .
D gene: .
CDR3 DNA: TGTGCCATCAGCTTACAGAGCACATATACGCAGTATTTT
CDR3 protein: CAISLQSTYTQYF

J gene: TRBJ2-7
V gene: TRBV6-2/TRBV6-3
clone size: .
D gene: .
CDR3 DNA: TGTGCCAGCAGTTACTCGGGGGTAAAGGCCTACGAGCAGTACTTC
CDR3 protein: CASSYSGVKAYEQYF

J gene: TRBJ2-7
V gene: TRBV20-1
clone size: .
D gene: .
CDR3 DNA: TGCAGTGCGCCTGATTTCTCGGGGGTACGTTACGAGCAGTACTTC
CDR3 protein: CSAPDFSGVRYEQYF

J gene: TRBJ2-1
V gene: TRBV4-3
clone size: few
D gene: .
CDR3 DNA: TGCGCCAGCAGCCAAGACACTAGCTCCTACAATGAGCAGTTCTTC
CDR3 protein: CASSQDTSSYNEQFF

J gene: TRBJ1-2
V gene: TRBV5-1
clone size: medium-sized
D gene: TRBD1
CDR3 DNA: TGCGCCAGCAGCTGGGGGACAGGGGGCGCAGGCTATGGCTACACCTTC
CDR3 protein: CASSWGTGGAGYGYTF

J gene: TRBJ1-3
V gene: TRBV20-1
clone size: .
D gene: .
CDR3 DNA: TGCAGTGCTAGTGGGGGACCTGGAAACACCATATATTTT
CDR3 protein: CSASGGPGNTIYF

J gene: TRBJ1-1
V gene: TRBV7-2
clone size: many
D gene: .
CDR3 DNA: TGTGCCAGCAGCTCAGTGGGGCAGGGGAGAGGATTGAACACTGAAGCTTTCTTT
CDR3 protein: CASSSVGQGRGLNTEAFF

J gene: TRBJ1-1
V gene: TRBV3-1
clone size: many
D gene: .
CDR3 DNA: TGTGCCAGCAGCCAAGGATCGGGTGAGACTGAAGCTTTCTTT
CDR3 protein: CASSQGSGETEAFF

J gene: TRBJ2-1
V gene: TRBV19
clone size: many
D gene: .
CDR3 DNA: TGTGCCAGTAGTGGCGCGGGGTGGAGTAATGAGCAGTTCTTC
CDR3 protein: CASSGAGWSNEQFF

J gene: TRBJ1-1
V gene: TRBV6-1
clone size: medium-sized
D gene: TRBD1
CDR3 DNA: TGTGCCAGTACCGGGACAGGGAACACTGAAGCTTTCTTT
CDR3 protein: CASTGTGNTEAFF

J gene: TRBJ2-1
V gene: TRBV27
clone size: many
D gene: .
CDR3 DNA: TGTGCCAGCAGTCTAGGTGTATTGGCCGGCAATGAGCAGTTCTTC
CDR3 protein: CASSLGVLAGNEQFF

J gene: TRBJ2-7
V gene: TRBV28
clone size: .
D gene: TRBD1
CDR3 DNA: TGTGCCAGCAGGCAGACAGGGGGCTACGAGCAGTACTTC
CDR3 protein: CASRQTGGYEQYF

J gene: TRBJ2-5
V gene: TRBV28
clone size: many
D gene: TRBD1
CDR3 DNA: TGTGCCAGCATCAGGGCAGGGGGCTGGTACCAAGAGACCCAGTACTTC
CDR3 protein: CASIRAGGWYQETQYF

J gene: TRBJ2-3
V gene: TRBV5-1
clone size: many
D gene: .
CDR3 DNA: TGCGCCAGCAGCTTGGCGGGACACTCTAGCACAGATACGCAGTATTTT
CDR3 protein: CASSLAGHSSTDTQYF

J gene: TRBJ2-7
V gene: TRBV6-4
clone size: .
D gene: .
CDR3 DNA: TGTGCCAGCAGCCGCCTCCAGGGCCCCTACGAGCAGTACTTC
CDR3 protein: CASSRLQGPYEQYF

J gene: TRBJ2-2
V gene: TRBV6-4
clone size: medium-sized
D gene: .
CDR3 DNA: TGTGCCAGCAGGCCAGACAACACCGGGGAGCTGTTTTTT
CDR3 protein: CASRPDNTGELFF

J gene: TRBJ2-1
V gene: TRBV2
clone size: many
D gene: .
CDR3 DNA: TGTGCCAGCAATACAGGGAGGTACAATGAGCAGTTCTTC
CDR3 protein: CASNTGRYNEQFF

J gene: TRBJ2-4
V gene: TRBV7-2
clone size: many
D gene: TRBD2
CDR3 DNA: TGTGCCAGCAGCCCTCTAGCGGACCCGAGGAACATTCAGTACTTC
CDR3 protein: CASSPLADPRNIQYF

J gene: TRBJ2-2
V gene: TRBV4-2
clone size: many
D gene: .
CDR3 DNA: TGTGCCAGCAGCCAAGGCGACTCAGACACCGGGGAGCTGTTTTTT
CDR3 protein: CASSQGDSDTGELFF

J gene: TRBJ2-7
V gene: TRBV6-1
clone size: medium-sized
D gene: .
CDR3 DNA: TGTGCCAGCAACGTACGTAAGGGTCTCTACGAGCAGTACTTC
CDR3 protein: CASNVRKGLYEQYF

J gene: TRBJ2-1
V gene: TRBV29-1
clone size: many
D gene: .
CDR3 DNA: TGCAGCGTTGTCGGGGGTGAGCAGTTCTTC
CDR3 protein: CSVVGGEQFF

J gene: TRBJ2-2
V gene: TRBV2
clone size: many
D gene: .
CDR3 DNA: TGTGCCAGCAGTGAAGCCAGGGGCACCGGGGAGCTGTTTTTT
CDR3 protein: CASSEARGTGELFF

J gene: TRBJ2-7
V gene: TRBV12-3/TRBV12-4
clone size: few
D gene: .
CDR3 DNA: TGTGCCAGCAGTTGGGGGCTTGCCTACGAGCAGTACTTC
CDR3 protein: CASSWGLAYEQYF

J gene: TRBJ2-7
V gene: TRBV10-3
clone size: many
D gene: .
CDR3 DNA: TGTGCCATCAGTGAGTGGGACTACGAGCAGTACTTC
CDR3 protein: CAISEWDYEQYF

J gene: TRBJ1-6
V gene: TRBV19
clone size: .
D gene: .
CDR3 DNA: TGTGCCAGTAGTACTCGATTAGACAGAGACGATAATTCACCCCTCCACTTT
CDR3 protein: CASSTRLDRDDNSPLHF

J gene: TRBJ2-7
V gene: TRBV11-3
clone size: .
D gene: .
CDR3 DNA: TGTGCCAGCAGCTCCCCTGAGGGGAACGAGCAGTACTTC
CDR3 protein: CASSSPEGNEQYF

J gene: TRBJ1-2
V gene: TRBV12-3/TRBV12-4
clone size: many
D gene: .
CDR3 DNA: TGTGCCAGCAGTCTCGGTGGGGTTTTTGGCTACACCTTC
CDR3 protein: CASSLGGVFGYTF

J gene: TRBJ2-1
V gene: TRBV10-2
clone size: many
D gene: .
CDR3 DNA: TGCGCCAGCCATAGGGGGGGAGGAGATGAGCAGTTCTTC
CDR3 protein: CASHRGGGDEQFF

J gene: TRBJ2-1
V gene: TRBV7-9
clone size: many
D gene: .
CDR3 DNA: TGTGCCAGCAGCTTAGTAACAGGGTCCTACAATGAGCAGTTCTTC
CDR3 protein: CASSLVTGSYNEQFF

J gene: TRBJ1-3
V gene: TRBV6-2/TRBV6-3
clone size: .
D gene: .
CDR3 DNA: TGTGCCACGAGGGGTCGAGGGAACACCATATATTTT
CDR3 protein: CATRGRGNTIYF

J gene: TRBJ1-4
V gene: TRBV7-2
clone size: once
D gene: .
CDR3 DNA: TGTGCCAGCAGCGCGCCGACAGTATTAAATGAAAAACTGTTTTTT
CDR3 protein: CASSAPTVLNEKLFF

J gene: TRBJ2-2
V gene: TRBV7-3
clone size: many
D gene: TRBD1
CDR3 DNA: TGTGCCAGCAGCCTAGGGACAGGGTACACCGGGGAGCTGTTTTTT
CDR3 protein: CASSLGTGYTGELFF